What follows are 23 T cell receptor beta chains derived from one specimen sequenced in a study of blood T cell repertoires in COVID-19. The table came from immunoSEQ multiplex PCR; TCRdb's copy has only in-frame clones and leaves some out. The profile shows about 10,000 clones, 80% to 90% of them singletons. Sequencing used peripheral blood. These receptor sequences come from a human donor in a cohort sampled during active COVID-19.

The chain has TRBV7-2 and TRBJ2-5; 7 positions agree with TRBD1. The V and J ends lost 6 bases and 4 bases, in that order; junction bases with no gene match: 5. Germline V gene data show CDR1 as SGHTA and CDR2 as FQGNSA. The CDR3 has 13 residues. In nucleotides, the CDR3 is TGTGCCAGCAGTCGGGACAGAGGAGAGACCCAGTACTTC. It codes for CASSRDRGETQYF.

As to this clone: Additional DNA sequences in this sample encode the identical CDR3. The chain combines TRBV9 with TRBJ2-1, with a weak D call TRBD1 (6 bases). Trimming removed 0 bases from V and 9 bases from J, with 13 bases in between. Germline values: CDR1 SGDLS, CDR2 YYNGEE. The CDR3 extends over 14 amino acids. The CDR3 loop reads CASSVGGRAGEQFF. The CDR3, as DNA: TGTGCCAGCAGCGTAGGGGGGCGGGCGGGTGAGCAGTTCTTC.

The rearrangement links TRBV6-4 to TRBJ1-1; 7 bases agree with TRBD1. V shed 0 bases, J shed 5 bases, and the junction held 3 bases outside the gene matches. The CDR3 has 14 residues. Looked up from germline, CDR1 is MRHNA and CDR2 is SNTAGT. CDR3 loop: CASSDSDRATEAFF. In DNA, the CDR3 is TGTGCCAGCAGTGACTCCGACAGGGCTACTGAAGCTTTCTTT.

V usage is TRBV5-5 and J usage is TRBJ2-2; TRBD1 matches 7 bases. With 4 bases clipped from V and 4 bases from J, the junction kept 10 bases outside the gene matches. Germline CDR1 reads SGHKS; CDR2 reads YYEKEE (reference sequence). The CDR3 totals 16 residues. CDR3 residues: CASSLARQGGTGELFF. The CDR3 nucleotides are TGTGCCAGCAGCCTCGCCCGACAGGGTGGCACCGGGGAGCTGTTTTTT.

This clone was seen just once. The chain employs TRBV5-1 and TRBJ2-7, with D unclear. Germline V lookup: CDR1 SGHRS, CDR2 YFSETQ. This CDR3 comprises 12 residues. V lost 0 bases to trimming and J lost 7 bases, with 8 bases between them. CDR3 loop: CASSLGRWEQYF. The CDR3 nucleotides are TGCGCCAGCAGCTTGGGTCGGTGGGAGCAGTACTTC.

The chain recombines TRBV19 with TRBJ1-2; weak D call: TRBD1 (5 bases). Germline-derived CDR1 and CDR2 are LNHDA and SQIVND (reference sequence). Between the trimmed V and J ends, which lost 5 bases and 6 bases, there was a span of 10 bases. CDR3 length: 12 residues. The CDR3 region is CASSPGRHGYTF. CDR3 nucleotide sequence: TGTGCCAGTAGTCCAGGGAGGCATGGCTACACCTTC.

This clone has only a few counts. The chain couples TRBV18 to TRBJ1-1, with D uncertain. Per the germline V gene, CDR1 is KGHSH and CDR2 is LQKENI. This CDR3 spans 13 amino acids. V was trimmed by 0 bases and J by 2 bases, leaving 4 bases between them. The CDR3 reads CASSPPPNTEAFF. Written as DNA, the CDR3 is TGTGCCAGCTCACCACCCCCAAACACTGAAGCTTTCTTT.

The chain is built from TRBV2 and TRBJ2-1, with 11 nucleotides matching TRBD2. The germline V gene has CDR1 SNHLY and CDR2 FYNNEI. The CDR3 is 15 residues long. J gave up 9 bases and V 6 bases, and 10 bases lay outside the gene matches. DNA for the CDR3: TGTGCCAGCAGGGCTACTAGCGGGGGACCCATTGAGCAGTTCTTC. Its translation is CASRATSGGPIEQFF.

This chain uses TRBV28 with TRBJ2-5; 11 bases align to TRBD2. The CDR3 extends over 14 amino acids. From germline, CDR1 is MDHEN and CDR2 SYDVKM. J was trimmed by 5 bases and V by 8 bases; bases with no gene match: 7. This CDR3 is CASVSGGAGETQYF. CDR3 in DNA: TGTGCCAGCGTTAGCGGGGGGGCCGGGGAGACCCAGTACTTC.

The chain has TRBV30 and TRBJ1-5; possibly TRBD1 for D (6 bases). This CDR3 spans 13 amino acids. Between the trimmed V and J ends, which lost 0 bases and 6 bases, there was a span of 9 bases. Germline CDR1 is GTSNPN and CDR2 is SVGIG (reference sequence). In DNA form, the CDR3 reads TGTGCCTGGAGTGTACAGGGCGGTCAGCCCCAGCATTTT. Its protein is CAWSVQGGQPQHF.

The chain carries TRBV19 and TRBJ1-4; 10 nucleotides line up with TRBD1. This CDR3 is 14 amino acids long. Germline CDR1 is LNHDA and CDR2 is SQIVND (reference sequence). V trimming: 8 bases; J trimming: 0 bases; junction bases outside the gene matches: 0. CDR3 in DNA: TGTGCCAGTGGGACAGGGGCAACTAATGAAAAACTGTTTTTT. Translation gives CASGTGATNEKLFF.

The rearrangement links TRBV28 to TRBJ1-3, with D maybe TRBD1 (5 bases). This CDR3 has 14 amino acids. Per germline, CDR1 MDHEN and CDR2 SYDVKM. The ends were cut back, 6 bases at V and 0 bases at J, with 9 bases in the middle. CDR3 region: CASRGRPSGNTIYF. CDR3 DNA: TGTGCCAGCAGGGGGCGGCCCTCTGGAAACACCATATATTTT.

V is TRBV9 and J is TRBJ2-3; TRBD2 matches at 15 bases. The V segment lost 4 bases and the J segment 4 bases; nucleotides outside the gene matches: 7. Germline V CDR1 and CDR2: SGDLS, YYNGEE. The CDR3 extends over 17 amino acids. Here the CDR3 DNA reads TGTGCCAGCAGCCAAACTGGACTAGCGGGGGGGCCAGATACGCAGTATTTT. Protein product: CASSQTGLAGGPDTQYF.

J is TRBJ1-1 and V is TRBV2, with TRBD1 as a possible D gene (5 bases). The CDR3 consists of 14 residues. The germline CDR1 and CDR2 sequences are SNHLY and FYNNEI. Trimming shortened V by 4 bases and J by 1 base, and 10 bases separated the two germline ends. CDR3 bases: TGTGCCAGCAGTGCCCTCAGGGAGAACACTGAAGCTTTCTTT. Translated: CASSALRENTEAFF. The variable domain in full, with the rest retrieved from reference TRBV2 and TRBJ1-1, is EPEVTQTPSHQVTQMGQEVILRCVPISNHLYFYWYRQILGQKVEFLVSFYNNEISEKSEIFDDQFSVERPDGSNFTLKIRSTKLEDSAMYFCASSALRENTEAFFGQGTRLTVV.

The genes are TRBV19 and TRBJ2-3, with a possible D match to TRBD2 (6 bases). CDR1 is LNHDA, CDR2 SQIVND, per germline (reference sequence). V was cut by 3 bases and J by 0 bases, with 10 bases left in between. The CDR3 is 15 amino acids. CDR3 residues: CASSIVAGSTDTQYF. Here the CDR3 DNA reads TGTGCCAGTAGTATTGTTGCGGGGAGCACAGATACGCAGTATTTT. Looking up the rest from reference TRBV19 and TRBJ2-3 gives the full variable domain: DGGITQSPKYLFRKEGQNVTLSCEQNLNHDAMYWYRQDPGQGLRLIYYSQIVNDFQKGDIAEGYSVSREKKESFPLTVTSAQKNPTAFYLCASSIVAGSTDTQYFGPGTRLTVL.

The chain has TRBV28 and TRBJ1-5, with D possibly being TRBD1 (6 bases). V shed 3 bases and J shed 2 bases, with 11 bases lying between them. Per the germline V gene, CDR1 is MDHEN and CDR2 is SYDVKM. The length of the CDR3 is 15 residues. This CDR3 is CASSLGAIGNQPQHF. The DNA for the CDR3 is TGTGCCAGCAGTTTGGGGGCCATTGGCAATCAGCCCCAGCATTTT.

V usage is TRBV9 and J usage is TRBJ2-2; 9 bases agree with TRBD2. The germline gives CDR1 SGDLS, CDR2 YYNGEE. Losses at the gene ends were 0 bases for V and 0 bases for J; bases not matched to a gene: 0. The CDR3 covers 16 residues. DNA of the CDR3: TGTGCCAGCAGCGTAGGGACTAGCGCGAACACCGGGGAGCTGTTTTTT. Translation gives CASSVGTSANTGELFF.

This clone was found once. The chain has TRBV6-5 and TRBJ2-5; weak D call: TRBD2 (5 bases). The V gene lost 6 bases and the J gene lost 5 bases, with 13 bases spanning the gap. The CDR3 sequence is 13 residues long. The germline gives CDR1 MNHEY, CDR2 SVGAGI. CDR3 region: CASSWTSVETQYF. The CDR3 DNA is TGTGCCAGCAGCTGGACTTCCGTGGAGACCCAGTACTTC.

The V gene is TRBV5-8, the J gene TRBJ2-7; possible D gene TRBD2, 6 bases. Per germline, CDR1 SGHTS and CDR2 YDEGEE. This CDR3 comprises 14 residues. Trimming took 4 bases from V and 0 from J, leaving 11 bases between them. CDR3 sequence reads: CASSRDSASYEQYF. The CDR3, as DNA: TGTGCCAGCAGCCGGGACTCCGCCTCCTACGAGCAGTACTTC.

A single count supports this clone. This chain connects TRBV6-5 to TRBJ1-1; maybe TRBD1 (5 bases). The V gene lost 2 bases and the J gene lost 3 bases, with 7 bases spanning the gap. Germline V gene sequence: CDR1 MNHEY, CDR2 SVGAGI. The CDR3 contains 13 residues. The CDR3 DNA sequence: TGTGCCAGCAGTTACGCACAGGACACTGAAGCTTTCTTT. Amino acid sequence: CASSYAQDTEAFF.

The chain employs TRBV6-5 and TRBJ1-5, with 7 bases aligning to TRBD1. Germline V gene lookup returns CDR1 MNHEY and CDR2 SVGAGI. V lost 2 bases and J lost 3; bases outside the gene matches: 1. CDR3 size: 14 residues. In DNA, the CDR3 is TGTGCCAGCAGTTACGACAGGGCCAATCAGCCCCAGCATTTT. Amino acid sequence: CASSYDRANQPQHF.

The chain joins TRBV14 to TRBJ2-1; 8 nucleotides match TRBD1. Germline V lookup: CDR1 SGHDN, CDR2 FVKESK. The CDR3 sequence is 18 residues long. Trimming cost V 0 bases and J 6 bases; bases outside gene matches: 13. The CDR3 loop is CASSQDNGMGRGLNEQFF. The CDR3 nucleotides are TGTGCCAGCAGCCAAGATAATGGTATGGGCAGGGGGCTCAATGAGCAGTTCTTC.

The V call is TRBV6-6, the J call TRBJ1-5; D unclear. Germline V lookup: CDR1 MNHNY, CDR2 SVGAGI (reference sequence). Trimming stripped 2 bases from V and 6 bases from J, with 11 bases between. The CDR3 loop spans 14 amino acids. The CDR3 DNA follows: TGTGCCAGCAGTTACGGTCAGGCGAGTCAGCCCCAGCATTTT. Its translation: CASSYGQASQPQHF.